This T cell receptor (beta chain) derives from a study of CD8 T cells in ankylosing spondylitis. Whole-study results and caveats: Existing reports had already noted some motif variants in reactive arthritis synovial fluid and blood. The authors reported significant enrichment of disease-linked clones in matched ankylosing spondylitis synovial fluid. CD8+ by phenotype, disease-linked clones were relatively rare in peripheral blood.

The CDR3 has 14 amino acids. Germline CDR1 is DFQATT and CDR2 is SNEGSKA (reference sequence). V was clipped by 3 bases and J by 5 bases, with 16 bases between them. This clonotype has a handful of counts. Its antigen is unknown. TCRdb re-analysed the 5' RACE reads in MiXCR, keeping a single row per CDR3 protein. The sample lists a few hundred thousand distinct CDR3 sequences, roughly 22% seen once, with 10% to 15% in the top ten. The source is a male donor with ankylosing spondylitis or in good health (not recorded which). The V call is TRBV20-1, the J call TRBJ2-5; either TRBD1 or TRBD2 may supply D (6 bases each). The sample taken for sequencing was blood, either unsorted or a sorted T cell fraction (not recorded which). CDR3 loop: CSASISLGGETQYF. The CDR3 coding sequence is TGCAGTGCTAGTATATCGTTGGGGGGCGAGACCCAGTACTTC.